This TCR beta chain was documented in a study of cytomegalovirus exposure and HLA in healthy donors. General study results and limits: The authors confirmed in vitro that a few CMV-associated chains were specific for CMV antigens. The records held CMV serostatus as the only immune exposure information. Association of a missense DCLRE1C variant with TCR beta V- and J-gene trimming was reported in a later analysis. Further analysis, carried out later, found HLA-associated TCR beta chains more clonally expanded than equally common other chains.

The PCR used 60 Vbeta and 13 Jbeta primers. Profiled with immunoSEQ multiplex PCR; TCRdb holds only in-frame clones, not every one. Among 100,000 to 150,000 clones listed, roughly 80% were seen once. This CDR3 has 16 amino acids. After removal of 6 bases from V and 2 bases from J, the junction contained 6 bases not matched to a gene. Germline CDR1 is ENHRY and CDR2 is SYGVKD. On this clone itself: Its antigen remains unknown.

This sequence originates from a man over 45 in good health and CMV-seronegative. What was sequenced was PBMCs. The V gene is TRBV10-3, the J gene TRBJ2-2, with TRBD1 matching over 10 bases. This chain's CDR3 is CAIRTGGGTNTGELFF. The CDR3 bases are TGTGCCATCAGGACAGGGGGCGGCACAAACACCGGGGAGCTGTTTTTT.